The sample holds a few counts of the clone carrying this TCR beta chain. The time point here: newly diagnosed GD, antithyroid drugs for less than 3 months. Scientists built the TCR library using RNA that was extracted from PBMCs. Libraries of TCR beta came from iRepertoire HTBI primers plus Arm-PCR of CDR3 regions. Original handling: Overall, samples carried 60 to 65 TRBV and over 12 TRBJ segments. TCRdb reprocessed the multiplex PCR reads with MiXCR, giving one entry per CDR3 protein. TCRdb, rather than the study authors, made the V and J calls. This sample has approximately 390,000 distinct CDR3 sequences, with about 16% found just once. The source of the sample is a study of regulatory T cells in long-lasting Graves disease. The same sample was also studied in work on T cells in Graves' hyperthyroidism and ophthalmopathy. From that paper: A first-round RT-PCR of the TCR CDR3 used the HTBI primer set. Blood also contained most expanded thyroid clonotypes above 0.001.

This TCR derives from a woman in her late teens or twenties with Graves disease. Sequences were derived from peripheral blood mononuclear cells (PBMCs), sampled at new diagnosis, from a patient treated with antithyroid drugs.

In nucleotides, the CDR3 is TGTGCCAGCAGCCTTAGGGACAGGGGGGAAAACACTGAAGCTTTCTTT. It encodes CASSLRDRGENTEAFF. The chain uses TRBV7-6 and TRBJ1-1; 11 bases are a match to TRBD1. Germline V CDR1 and CDR2: SGHVS, FNYEAQ. The CDR3 contains 16 residues. V lost 5 bases to trimming and J lost 2 bases; unmatched junction nucleotides: 7. Drawing the rest from reference TRBV7-6 and TRBJ1-1, the complete variable domain is GAGVSQSPRYKVTKRGQDVALRCDPISGHVSLYWYRQALGQGPEFLTYFNYEAQQDKSGLPNDRFSAERPEGSISTLTIQRTEQRDSAMYRCASSLRDRGENTEAFFGQGTRLTVV.